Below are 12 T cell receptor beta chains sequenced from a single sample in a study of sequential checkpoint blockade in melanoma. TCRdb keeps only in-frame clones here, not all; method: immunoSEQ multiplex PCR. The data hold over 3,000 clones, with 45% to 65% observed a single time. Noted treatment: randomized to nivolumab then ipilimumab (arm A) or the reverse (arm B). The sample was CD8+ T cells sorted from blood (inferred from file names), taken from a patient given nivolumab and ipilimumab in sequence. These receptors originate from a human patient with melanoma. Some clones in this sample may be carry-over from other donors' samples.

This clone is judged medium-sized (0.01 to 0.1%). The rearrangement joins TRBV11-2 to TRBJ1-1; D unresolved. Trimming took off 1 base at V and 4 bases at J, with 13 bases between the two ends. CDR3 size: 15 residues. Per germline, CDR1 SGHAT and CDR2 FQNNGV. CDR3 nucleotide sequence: TGTGCCAGCAGCTTAGGGGTGCTCGGGGTCACTGAAGCTTTCTTT. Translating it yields CASSLGVLGVTEAFF.

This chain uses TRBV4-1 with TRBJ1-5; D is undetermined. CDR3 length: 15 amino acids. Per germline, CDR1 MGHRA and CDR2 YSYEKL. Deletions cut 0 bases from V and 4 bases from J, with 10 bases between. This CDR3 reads CASSQDEYPNQPQHF. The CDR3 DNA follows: TGCGCCAGCAGCCAAGATGAGTACCCAAATCAGCCCCAGCATTTT.

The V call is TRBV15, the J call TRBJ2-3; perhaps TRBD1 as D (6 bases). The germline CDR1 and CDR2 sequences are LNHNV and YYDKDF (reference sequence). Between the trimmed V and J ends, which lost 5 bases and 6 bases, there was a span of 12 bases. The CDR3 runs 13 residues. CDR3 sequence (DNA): TGTGCCACCAGCGGCAGGGGATGGGATACGCAGTATTTT. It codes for CATSGRGWDTQYF.

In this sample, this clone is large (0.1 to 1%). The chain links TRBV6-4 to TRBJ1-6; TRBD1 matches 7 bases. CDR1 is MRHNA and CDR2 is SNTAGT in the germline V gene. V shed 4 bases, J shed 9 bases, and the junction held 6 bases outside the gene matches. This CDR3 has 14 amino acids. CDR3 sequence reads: CASSGGTDSSPLHF. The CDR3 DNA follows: TGTGCCAGCAGTGGGGGGACAGACAGTTCACCCCTCCACTTT.

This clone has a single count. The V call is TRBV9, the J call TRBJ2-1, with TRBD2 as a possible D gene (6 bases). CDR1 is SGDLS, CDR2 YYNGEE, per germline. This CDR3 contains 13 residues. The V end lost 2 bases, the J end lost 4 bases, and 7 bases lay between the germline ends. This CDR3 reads CASSVAGYNEQFF. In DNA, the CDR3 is TGTGCCAGCAGCGTCGCGGGATACAATGAGCAGTTCTTC.

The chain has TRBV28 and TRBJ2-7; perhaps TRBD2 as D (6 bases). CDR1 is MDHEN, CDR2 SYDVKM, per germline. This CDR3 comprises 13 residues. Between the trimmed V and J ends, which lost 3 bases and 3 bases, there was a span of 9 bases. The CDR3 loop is CASSFGSSYEQYF. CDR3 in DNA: TGTGCCAGCAGTTTCGGGAGTAGCTACGAGCAGTACTTC.

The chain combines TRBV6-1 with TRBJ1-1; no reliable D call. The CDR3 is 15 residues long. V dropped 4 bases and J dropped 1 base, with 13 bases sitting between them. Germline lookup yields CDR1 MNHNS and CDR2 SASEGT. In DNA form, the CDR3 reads TGTGCCAGCAGTGTAGCGGTATCCAGGAACACTGAAGCTTTCTTT. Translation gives CASSVAVSRNTEAFF.

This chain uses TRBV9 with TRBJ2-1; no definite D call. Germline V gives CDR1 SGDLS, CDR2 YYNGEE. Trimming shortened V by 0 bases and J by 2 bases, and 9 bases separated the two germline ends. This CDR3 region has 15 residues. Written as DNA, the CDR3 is TGTGCCAGCAGCGTAGGTGGCACGACCTACAATGAGCAGTTCTTC. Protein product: CASSVGGTTYNEQFF.

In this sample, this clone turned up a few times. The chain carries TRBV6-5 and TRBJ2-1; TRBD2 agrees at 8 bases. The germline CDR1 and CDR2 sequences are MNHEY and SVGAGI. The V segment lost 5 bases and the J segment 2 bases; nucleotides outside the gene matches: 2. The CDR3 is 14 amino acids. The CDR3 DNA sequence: TGTGCCAGCAGTCCGGGACTAGCCTACAATGAGCAGTTCTTC. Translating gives CASSPGLAYNEQFF.

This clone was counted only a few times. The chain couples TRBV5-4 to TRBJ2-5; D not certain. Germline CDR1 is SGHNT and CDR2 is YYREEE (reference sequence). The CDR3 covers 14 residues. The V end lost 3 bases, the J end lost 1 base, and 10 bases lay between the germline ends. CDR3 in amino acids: CASSWWSGQETQYF. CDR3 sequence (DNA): TGTGCCAGCAGCTGGTGGTCAGGCCAAGAGACCCAGTACTTC.

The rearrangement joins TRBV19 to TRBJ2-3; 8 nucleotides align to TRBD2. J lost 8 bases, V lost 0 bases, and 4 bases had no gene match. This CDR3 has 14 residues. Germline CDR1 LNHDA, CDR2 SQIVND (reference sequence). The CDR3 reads CASSIDLAGGTQYF. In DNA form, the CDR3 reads TGTGCCAGTAGTATAGATCTGGCGGGGGGTACGCAGTATTTT.

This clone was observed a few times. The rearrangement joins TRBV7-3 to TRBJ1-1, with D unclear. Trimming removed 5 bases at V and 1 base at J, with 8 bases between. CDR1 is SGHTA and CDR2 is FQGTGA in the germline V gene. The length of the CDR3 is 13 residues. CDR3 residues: CASSVNRNTEAFF. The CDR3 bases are TGTGCCAGCAGCGTGAACAGGAACACTGAAGCTTTCTTT.